The 13 T cell receptor beta chains listed next were all sequenced from one sample in a study of blood T cell repertoires in COVID-19. Sequencing was performed with immunoSEQ multiplex PCR; in TCRdb, only in-frame clones are kept and a portion is missing. The sample holds 130,000 to 150,000 clones, roughly 80% seen once. The sample was peripheral blood. These receptors were taken from a human donor with acute or convalescent COVID-19. The donor label of this sample is uncertain.

The gene calls are TRBV15 and TRBJ2-3; 11 bases are shared with TRBD2. This CDR3 is built from 15 residues. Germline lookup yields CDR1 LNHNV and CDR2 YYDKDF (reference sequence). J gave up 4 bases and V 1 base, and 1 base lay outside the gene matches. The CDR3 DNA is TGTGCCACCAGCAGAGGTAGCGGGGGGGCAGATACGCAGTATTTT. This sequence encodes CATSRGSGGADTQYF.

V usage is TRBV15 and J usage is TRBJ1-3; 8 nucleotides line up with TRBD1. This CDR3 spans 17 amino acids. V shed 0 bases, J shed 5 bases, and the junction held 9 bases outside the gene matches. Germline values: CDR1 LNHNV, CDR2 YYDKDF (reference sequence). CDR3 residues: CATSRDGAGGYRNTIYF. CDR3 nucleotide sequence: TGTGCCACCAGCAGAGATGGGGCAGGGGGCTACAGAAACACCATATATTTT.

V gene TRBV2 combines with J gene TRBJ2-1; 7 bases are a match to TRBD2. Trimming removed 7 bases from V and 7 bases from J; junction bases left unmatched: 7. Germline V gene sequence: CDR1 SNHLY, CDR2 FYNNEI. There are 13 residues in the CDR3. The CDR3 nucleotides are TGTGCCAGCAAAGCGGGGTCTAATAATGAGCAGTTCTTC. This sequence encodes CASKAGSNNEQFF. Full variable domain (outside the CDR3, taken from reference TRBV2 and TRBJ2-1): EPEVTQTPSHQVTQMGQEVILRCVPISNHLYFYWYRQILGQKVEFLVSFYNNEISEKSEIFDDQFSVERPDGSNFTLKIRSTKLEDSAMYFCASKAGSNNEQFFGPGTRLTVL.

This rearrangement joins TRBV19 to TRBJ1-1; 10 bases match TRBD1. With 6 bases clipped from V and 9 bases from J, the junction kept 7 bases outside the gene matches. The CDR3 loop spans 13 amino acids. Germline V gives CDR1 LNHDA, CDR2 SQIVND (reference sequence). The CDR3 DNA follows: TGTGCCAGTAGGGTGACAGGGGGCTTCCAAGCTTTCTTT. This translates into CASRVTGGFQAFF. The whole variable domain, remainder taken from reference TRBV19 and TRBJ1-1, is DGGITQSPKYLFRKEGQNVTLSCEQNLNHDAMYWYRQDPGQGLRLIYYSQIVNDFQKGDIAEGYSVSREKKESFPLTVTSAQKNPTAFYLCASRVTGGFQAFFGQGTRLTVV.

The chain combines TRBV7-9 with TRBJ1-1; possibly TRBD1 for D (5 bases). Germline CDR1 SEHNR, CDR2 FQNEAQ (reference sequence). V was shortened by 5 bases and J by 0 bases, with 13 bases between the two germline ends. The CDR3 sequence is 15 residues long. CDR3 loop: CASSVRAGLNTEAFF. Here the CDR3 DNA reads TGTGCCAGCAGCGTCAGGGCGGGGTTGAACACTGAAGCTTTCTTT. Drawing the rest from reference TRBV7-9 and TRBJ1-1, the complete variable domain is DTGVSQNPRHKITKRGQNVTFRCDPISEHNRLYWYRQTLGQGPEFLTYFQNEAQLEKSRLLSDRFSAERPKGSFSTLEIQRTEQGDSAMYLCASSVRAGLNTEAFFGQGTRLTVV.

This clone occurred a few times. An end of the junction differs from the germline gene, which may be a read error. This chain uses TRBV7-8 with TRBJ1-1; no clear D. Germline V gene data show CDR1 as SGHVS and CDR2 as FQNEAQ. The CDR3 sequence is 13 residues long. The CDR3 spells CASSYGPGIRRTF. CDR3 in DNA: TGTGCCAGCAGCTATGGCCCGGGAATAAGACGTACTTTT. Filled out from reference TRBV7-8 and TRBJ1-1, the complete variable domain reads GAGVSQSPRYKVAKRGQDVALRCDPISGHVSLFWYQQALGQGPEFLTYFQNEAQLDKSGLPSDRFFAERPEGSVSTLKIQRTQQEDSAVYLCASSYGPGIRRTFGQGTRLTVV.

The chain recombines TRBV6-1 with TRBJ1-5; 7 bases align to TRBD1. Trimming at V came to 0 bases and at J to 7 bases, leaving 3 bases not matched to a gene. Germline loops: CDR1 MNHNS, CDR2 SASEGT. The CDR3 is 14 residues long. CDR3 nucleotides: TGTGCCAGCAGTGAAGCAGGGGGCCGACAGCCCCAGCATTTT. Translating it yields CASSEAGGRQPQHF.

To note about this clone: This may arise from a read error, as a much more abundant clone is one base away. This rearrangement joins TRBV2 to TRBJ1-5; a possible D gene is TRBD1 (5 bases). V was pared by 6 bases and J by 4 bases, with 7 bases between. Germline assignment: CDR1 SNHLY and CDR2 FYNNEI. The CDR3 covers 12 residues. DNA for the CDR3: TGTGCCAGCAGGGGGGGTAATCAGCCCCAGCATTTT. Protein sequence: CASRGGNQPQHF.

This chain joins TRBV7-9 and TRBJ1-1; D unclear. Germline assignment: CDR1 SEHNR and CDR2 FQNEAQ (reference sequence). This CDR3 is 14 amino acids long. Trimming took 2 bases from V and 0 from J, leaving 7 bases between them. CDR3 amino acids: CASSLRGVNTEAFF. The CDR3, as DNA: TGTGCCAGCAGCTTAAGAGGCGTGAACACTGAAGCTTTCTTT.

The CDR3: CASSIEGHSNQPQHF. The CDR3 bases are TGTGCCAGTAGTATCGAGGGCCACTCCAATCAGCCCCAGCATTTT. The chain couples TRBV19 to TRBJ1-5; D gene unclear. V lost 3 bases and J lost 3, with 12 bases in between. The CDR3 covers 15 residues. Germline V gene sequence: CDR1 LNHDA, CDR2 SQIVND (reference sequence). Together with reference TRBV19 and TRBJ1-5, the CDR3 gives the full variable domain: DGGITQSPKYLFRKEGQNVTLSCEQNLNHDAMYWYRQDPGQGLRLIYYSQIVNDFQKGDIAEGYSVSREKKESFPLTVTSAQKNPTAFYLCASSIEGHSNQPQHFGDGTRLSIL.

The J gene is TRBJ1-1, the V gene TRBV5-5; 7 positions agree with TRBD1. Germline V CDR1 and CDR2: SGHKS, YYEKEE (reference sequence). V shed 2 bases and J 4 bases; nucleotides not matched to a gene: 17. The CDR3 consists of 18 residues. CDR3 in DNA: TGTGCCAGCAGCTTCGGGCTCGCAGGGACAGTCGAGGGCACTGAAGCTTTCTTT. Amino acid sequence: CASSFGLAGTVEGTEAFF.

The V call is TRBV5-6, the J call TRBJ2-2; D gene unclear. The CDR3 totals 13 residues. Germline V gene lookup returns CDR1 SGHDT and CDR2 YYEEEE. With 4 bases removed from V and 7 bases from J, the gap between germline ends came to 11 bases. The CDR3 sequence is CASSPNFGGELFF. In nucleotides, the CDR3 is TGTGCCAGCAGCCCTAATTTTGGCGGGGAGCTGTTTTTT.

The chain combines TRBV7-2 with TRBJ2-3; D is unresolved. Trimming left V 5 bases short and J 11 bases short, with 20 bases between. This CDR3 comprises 14 residues. Germline assignment: CDR1 SGHTA and CDR2 FQGNSA. CDR3 amino acids: CASSPEFLNGGQYF. The DNA for the CDR3 is TGTGCCAGCAGCCCCGAGTTCTTAAACGGTGGGCAGTATTTT.